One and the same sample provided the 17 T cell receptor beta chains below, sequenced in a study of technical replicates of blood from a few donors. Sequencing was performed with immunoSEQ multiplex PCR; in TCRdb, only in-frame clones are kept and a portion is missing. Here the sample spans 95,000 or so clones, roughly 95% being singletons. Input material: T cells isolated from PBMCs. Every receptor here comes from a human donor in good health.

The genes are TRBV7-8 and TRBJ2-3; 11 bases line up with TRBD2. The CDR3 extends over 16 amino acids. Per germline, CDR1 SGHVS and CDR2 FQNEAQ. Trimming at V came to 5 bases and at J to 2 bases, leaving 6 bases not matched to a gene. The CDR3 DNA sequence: TGTGCCAGCAGCGCAAGACTAGCGGGACCCACAGATACGCAGTATTTT. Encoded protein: CASSARLAGPTDTQYF.

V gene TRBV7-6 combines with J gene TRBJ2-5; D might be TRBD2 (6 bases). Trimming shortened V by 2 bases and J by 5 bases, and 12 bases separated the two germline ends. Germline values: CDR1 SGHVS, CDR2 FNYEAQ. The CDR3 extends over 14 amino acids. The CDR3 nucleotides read TGTGCCAGCAGCTTACCGTCGGGAGCCGAGACCCAGTACTTC. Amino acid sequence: CASSLPSGAETQYF.

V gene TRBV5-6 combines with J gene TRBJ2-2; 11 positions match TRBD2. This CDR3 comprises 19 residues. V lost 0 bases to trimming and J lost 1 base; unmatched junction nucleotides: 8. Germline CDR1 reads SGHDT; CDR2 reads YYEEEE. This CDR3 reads CASSLDLAGGRVNTGELFF. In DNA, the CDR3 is TGTGCCAGCAGCTTGGATCTAGCGGGAGGTCGGGTGAACACCGGGGAGCTGTTTTTT. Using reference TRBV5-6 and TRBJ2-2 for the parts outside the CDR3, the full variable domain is DAGVTQSPTHLIKTRGQQVTLRCSPKSGHDTVSWYQQALGQGPQFIFQYYEEEERQRGNFPDRFSGHQFPNYSSELNVNALLLGDSALYLCASSLDLAGGRVNTGELFFGEGSRLTVL.

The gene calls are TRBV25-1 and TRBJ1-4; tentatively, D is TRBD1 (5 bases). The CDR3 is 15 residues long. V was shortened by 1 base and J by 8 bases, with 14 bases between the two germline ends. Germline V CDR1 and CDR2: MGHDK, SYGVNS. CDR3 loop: CASSEWSQGGEKLFF. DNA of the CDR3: TGTGCCAGCAGTGAATGGAGTCAGGGAGGGGAAAAACTGTTTTTT.

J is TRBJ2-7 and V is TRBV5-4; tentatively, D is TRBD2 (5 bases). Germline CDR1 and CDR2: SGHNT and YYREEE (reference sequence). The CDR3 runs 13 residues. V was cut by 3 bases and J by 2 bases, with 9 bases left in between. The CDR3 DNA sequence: TGTGCCAGCAGCTACGGGGTTCCCTACGAGCAGTACTTC. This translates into CASSYGVPYEQYF.

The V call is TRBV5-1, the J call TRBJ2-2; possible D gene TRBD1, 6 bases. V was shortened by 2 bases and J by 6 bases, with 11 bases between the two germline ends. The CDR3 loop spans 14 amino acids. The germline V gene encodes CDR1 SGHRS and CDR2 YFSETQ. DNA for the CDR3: TGCGCCAGCAGCTTTGTCAGGGGTTCCGGGGAGCTGTTTTTT. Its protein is CASSFVRGSGELFF. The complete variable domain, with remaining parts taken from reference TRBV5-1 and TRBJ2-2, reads KAGVTQTPRYLIKTRGQQVTLSCSPISGHRSVSWYQQTPGQGLQFLFEYFSETQRNKGNFPGRFSGRQFSNSRSEMNVSTLELGDSALYLCASSFVRGSGELFFGEGSRLTVL.

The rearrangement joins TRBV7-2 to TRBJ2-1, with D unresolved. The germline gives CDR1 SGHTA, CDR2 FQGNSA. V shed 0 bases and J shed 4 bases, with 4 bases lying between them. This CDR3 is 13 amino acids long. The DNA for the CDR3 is TGTGCCAGCAGCTTAGCACAGTACAATGAGCAGTTCTTC. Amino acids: CASSLAQYNEQFF.

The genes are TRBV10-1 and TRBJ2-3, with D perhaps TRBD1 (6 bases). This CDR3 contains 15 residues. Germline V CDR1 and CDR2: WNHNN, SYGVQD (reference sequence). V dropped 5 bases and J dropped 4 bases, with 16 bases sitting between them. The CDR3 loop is CASSYRANEPDTQYF. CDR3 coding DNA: TGCGCCAGCAGTTACAGGGCTAACGAACCAGATACGCAGTATTTT.

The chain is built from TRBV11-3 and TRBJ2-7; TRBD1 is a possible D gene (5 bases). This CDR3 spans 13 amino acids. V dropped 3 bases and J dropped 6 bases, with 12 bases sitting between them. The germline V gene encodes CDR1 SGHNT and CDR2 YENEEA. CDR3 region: CASSLAGWGEQYF. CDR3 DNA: TGTGCCAGCAGCTTGGCAGGGTGGGGCGAGCAGTACTTC.

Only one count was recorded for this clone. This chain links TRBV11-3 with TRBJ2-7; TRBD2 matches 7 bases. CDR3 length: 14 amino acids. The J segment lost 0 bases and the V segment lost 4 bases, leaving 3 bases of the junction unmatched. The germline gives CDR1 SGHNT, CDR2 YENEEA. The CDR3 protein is CASSSGGYSYEQYF. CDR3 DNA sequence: TGTGCCAGCAGCTCCGGGGGGTACTCCTACGAGCAGTACTTC. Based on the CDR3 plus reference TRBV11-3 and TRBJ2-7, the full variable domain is EAGVVQSPRYKIIEKKQPVAFWCNPISGHNTLYWYLQNLGQGPELLIRYENEEAVDDSQLPKDRFSAERLKGVDSTLKIQPAELGDSAVYLCASSSGGYSYEQYFGPGTRLTVT.

For the CDR3, the DNA is TGTGCCAGCAGTTTTAACAGGGGCGATGAGCAGTTCTTC. Protein sequence: CASSFNRGDEQFF. The chain joins TRBV27 to TRBJ2-1, with 7 bases fitting TRBD1. Trimming cost V 3 bases and J 8 bases; bases outside gene matches: 4. Germline-derived CDR1 and CDR2 are MNHEY and SMNVEV (reference sequence). CDR3 length: 13 amino acids.

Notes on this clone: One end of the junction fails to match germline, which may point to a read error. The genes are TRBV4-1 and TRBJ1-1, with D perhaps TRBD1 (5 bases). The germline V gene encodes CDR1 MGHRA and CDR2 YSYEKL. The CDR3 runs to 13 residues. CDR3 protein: CASSLWGHTEAFF. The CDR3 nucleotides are TGCGCCAGTAGCCTTTGGGGCCACACTGAAGCTTTCTTT.

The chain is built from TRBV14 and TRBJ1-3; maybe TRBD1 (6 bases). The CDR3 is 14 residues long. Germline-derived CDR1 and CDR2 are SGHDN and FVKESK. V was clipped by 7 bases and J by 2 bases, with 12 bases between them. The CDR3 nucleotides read TGTGCCAGCAAACCAACAGGGACTGGAAACACCATATATTTT. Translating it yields CASKPTGTGNTIYF.

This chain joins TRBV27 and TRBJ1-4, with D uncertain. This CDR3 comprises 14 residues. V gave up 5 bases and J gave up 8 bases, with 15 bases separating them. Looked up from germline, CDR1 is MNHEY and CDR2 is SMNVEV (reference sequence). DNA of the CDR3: TGTGCCAGCAGTCCTACGGACTCCTACGAAAAACTGTTTTTT. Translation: CASSPTDSYEKLFF.

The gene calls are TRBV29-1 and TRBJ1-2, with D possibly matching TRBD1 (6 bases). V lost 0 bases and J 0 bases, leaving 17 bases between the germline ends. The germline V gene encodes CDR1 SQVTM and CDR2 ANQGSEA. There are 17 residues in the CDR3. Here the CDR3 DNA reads TGCAGCGTTGAAGATCGCCAGGGGCGAGGGCCTAACTATGGCTACACCTTC. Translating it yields CSVEDRQGRGPNYGYTF.

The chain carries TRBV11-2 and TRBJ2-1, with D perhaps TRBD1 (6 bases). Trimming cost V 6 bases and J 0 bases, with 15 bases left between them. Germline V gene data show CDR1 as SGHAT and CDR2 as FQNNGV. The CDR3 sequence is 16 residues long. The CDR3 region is CASRTMQGNSYNEQFF. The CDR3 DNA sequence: TGTGCCAGCAGAACGATGCAGGGGAACTCCTACAATGAGCAGTTCTTC.

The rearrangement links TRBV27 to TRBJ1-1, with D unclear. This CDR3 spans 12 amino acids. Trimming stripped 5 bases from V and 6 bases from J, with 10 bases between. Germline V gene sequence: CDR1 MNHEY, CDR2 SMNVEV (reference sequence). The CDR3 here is CASSRRGAEAFF. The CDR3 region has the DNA TGTGCCAGCAGTCGACGCGGAGCTGAAGCTTTCTTT.